This T cell receptor (beta chain) was documented in a study of CD8+CD57+ T cells in acquired aplastic anemia. For the study at large: An average of roughly 3 ug of DNA was obtained from sorted CD4+ and CD8+ cells. Study-level results: Overlap between patients and controls comprised about 30 CD8+ CDR3 sequences.

For this clonotype: What it binds is unknown.

Germline CDR1 is SGHDT and CDR2 is YYEEEE. CDR3 size: 16 residues. V lost 2 bases, J lost 0 bases, and 15 bases lay in between. Genomic DNA, serving as template, underwent TCR beta VDJ and CDR3 profiling. TCRdb processed the reads anew with MiXCR; each CDR3 protein has one entry. This table holds about 420,000 distinct CDR3 sequences, about two thirds found once. The V and J genes are TRBV5-6 and TRBJ2-7; a weak D match, TRBD2 (5 bases). The receptor's source is a human donor in good health, serving as a control. The sequencing input was sorted CD4+, CD8+, or CD8+CD57+ T cells (not recorded which) from PBMCs. CDR3 coding DNA: TGTGCCAGCAGCTTAGTAGCGCGGACCCTCTCCTACGAGCAGTACTTC. Protein sequence: CASSLVARTLSYEQYF.